This entry describes one T cell receptor beta chain. Antigen unknown. The CDR3 sequence is 16 residues long. With 6 bases clipped from V and 6 bases from J, the junction kept 13 bases outside the gene matches. The germline gives CDR1 LNHDA, CDR2 SQIVND (reference sequence). The sample belongs to a study of OX40 agonist ivuxolimab in advanced cancers. Across the whole study: Participants, 80% to 90% male, averaged around 64 years of age, ranging from roughly 20 to 80. Study observations and caveats: The study found among the lowest clonal expansion in partial responders at 0.1-3.0 mg/kg. At 0.1 to 3.0 mg/kg and by week 6, CD4+ and CD8+ T cells in the blood had expanded clonally. In the expanded peripheral T cells, antigen specificity was never determined.

Repertoires were generated with immunoSEQ multiplex PCR, while TCRdb's copy carries only in-frame clones and drops some. The sample holds 150,000 to 180,000 clones, roughly 92% seen once. The TCR originated in an adult with an advanced solid tumor such as melanoma, head and neck, liver or kidney cancer. The input for sequencing was CD4+ or CD8+ T cells sorted from blood, taken in a trial of the OX40 agonist ivuxolimab. This chain links TRBV19 with TRBJ2-7; 11 nucleotides line up with TRBD1. The CDR3 sequence: CASRYRDRGLSGEQYF. Written as DNA, the CDR3 is TGTGCCAGTAGATATCGGGACAGGGGGTTGTCCGGCGAGCAGTACTTC.